The clone carrying this T cell receptor beta chain counts as medium-sized. What it binds is unknown. The entry originates in a study of spatial heterogeneity in lung cancer. Study information: Consistent detection of more beta-chain than alpha-chain sequences was observed. General study findings and limits: Tumoral mutation counts were tracked by counts of expanded intratumoral alpha and beta TCRs. Expanded TCR counts, ubiquitous and regional, correlated respectively with ubiquitous and regional nonsynonymous mutation counts.

Germline CDR1 is SGHRS and CDR2 is YFSETQ. This CDR3 is built from 13 residues. Between the trimmed V and J ends, which lost 0 bases and 1 base, there was a span of 4 bases. A distinct unique molecular identifier was carried by each TCR cDNA molecule. TCRdb redid the calling of the 5' RACE reads with MiXCR, one entry per CDR3 protein. The profile shows tens of thousands of distinct CDR3 sequences, over 4% of them singletons. As for time point: sample taken at primary tumor resection. No cells were sorted before sequencing. The whole RNA sequenced was extracted from tumor, nontumor lung or frozen PBMC.

This chain links TRBV5-1 with TRBJ1-1; D unresolved. The material sequenced was lung tumor tissue, taken at surgery. The clonotype was recovered from a male donor with early-stage non-small cell lung cancer. In DNA form, the CDR3 reads TGCGCCAGCAGCTTGGAGTGGAACACTGAAGCTTTCTTT. Its translation is CASSLEWNTEAFF.